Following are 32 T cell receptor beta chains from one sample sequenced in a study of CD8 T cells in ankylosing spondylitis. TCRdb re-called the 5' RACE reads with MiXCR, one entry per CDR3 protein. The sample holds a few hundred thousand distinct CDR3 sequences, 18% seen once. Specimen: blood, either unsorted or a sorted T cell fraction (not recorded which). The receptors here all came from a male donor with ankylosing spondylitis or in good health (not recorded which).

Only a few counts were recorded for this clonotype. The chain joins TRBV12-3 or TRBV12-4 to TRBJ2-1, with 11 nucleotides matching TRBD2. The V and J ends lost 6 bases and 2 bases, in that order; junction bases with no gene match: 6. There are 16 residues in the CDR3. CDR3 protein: CASRPELAGAYNEQFF. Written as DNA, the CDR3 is TGTGCCAGCAGACCTGAACTAGCGGGAGCCTACAATGAGCAGTTCTTC.

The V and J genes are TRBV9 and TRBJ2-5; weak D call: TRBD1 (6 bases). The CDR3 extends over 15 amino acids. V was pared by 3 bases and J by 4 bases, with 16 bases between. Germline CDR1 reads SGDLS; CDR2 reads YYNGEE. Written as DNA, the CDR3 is TGTGCCAGCAGCGCAAGGGGGTTGGTCGGAGAGACCCAGTACTTC. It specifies CASSARGLVGETQYF. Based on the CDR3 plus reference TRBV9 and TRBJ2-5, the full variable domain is DSGVTQTPKHLITATGQRVTLRCSPRSGDLSVYWYQQSLDQGLQFLIQYYNGEERAKGNILERFSAQQFPDLHSELNLSSLELGDSALYFCASSARGLVGETQYFGPGTRLLVL.

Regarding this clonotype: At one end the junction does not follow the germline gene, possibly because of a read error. CDR3 sequence: CASSYPPSGTGPYDEQFF. For the CDR3, the DNA is TGTGCCAGCAGTTACCCTCCATCCGGGACAGGGCCCTACGATGAGCAGTTCTTC. The V gene is TRBV6-2 or TRBV6-3, the J gene TRBJ2-1, with TRBD1 matching over 9 bases. The CDR3 spans 18 residues. Germline lookup yields CDR1 MNHEY and CDR2 SVGEGT.

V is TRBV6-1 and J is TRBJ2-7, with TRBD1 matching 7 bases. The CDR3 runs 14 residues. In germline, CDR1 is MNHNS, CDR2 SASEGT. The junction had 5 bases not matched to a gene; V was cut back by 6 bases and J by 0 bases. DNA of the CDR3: TGTGCCAGCAGCCAACAGGGGAGCTCCTACGAGCAGTACTTC. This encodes CASSQQGSSYEQYF.

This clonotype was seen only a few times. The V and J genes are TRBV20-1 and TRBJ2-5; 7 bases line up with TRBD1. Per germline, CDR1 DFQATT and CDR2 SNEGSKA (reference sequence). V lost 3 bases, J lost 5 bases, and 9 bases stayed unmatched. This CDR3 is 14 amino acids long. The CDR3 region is CSASEGTARETQYF. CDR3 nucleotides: TGCAGTGCTAGCGAAGGGACAGCTCGGGAGACCCAGTACTTC.

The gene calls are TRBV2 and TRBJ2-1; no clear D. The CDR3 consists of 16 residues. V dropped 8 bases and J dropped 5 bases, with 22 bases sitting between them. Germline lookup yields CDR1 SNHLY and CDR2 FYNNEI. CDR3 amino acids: CASVEFWADGNNEQFF. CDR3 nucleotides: TGTGCCAGCGTAGAATTCTGGGCGGACGGAAACAATGAGCAGTTCTTC. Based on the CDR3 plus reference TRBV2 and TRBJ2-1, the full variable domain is EPEVTQTPSHQVTQMGQEVILRCVPISNHLYFYWYRQILGQKVEFLVSFYNNEISEKSEIFDDQFSVERPDGSNFTLKIRSTKLEDSAMYFCASVEFWADGNNEQFFGPGTRLTVL.

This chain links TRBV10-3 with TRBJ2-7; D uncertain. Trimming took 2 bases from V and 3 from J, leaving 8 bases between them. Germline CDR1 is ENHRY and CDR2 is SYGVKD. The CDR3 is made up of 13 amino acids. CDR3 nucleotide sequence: TGTGCCATCAGTGAGAAGGGTGGCTACGAGCAGTACTTC. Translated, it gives CAISEKGGYEQYF.

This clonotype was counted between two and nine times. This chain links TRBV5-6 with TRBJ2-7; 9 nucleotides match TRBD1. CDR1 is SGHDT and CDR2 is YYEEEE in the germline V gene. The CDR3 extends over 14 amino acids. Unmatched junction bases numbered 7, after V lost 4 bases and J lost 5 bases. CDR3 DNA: TGTGCCAGCAGCCACGGGACAGGGCGTAACGAGCAGTACTTC. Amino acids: CASSHGTGRNEQYF.

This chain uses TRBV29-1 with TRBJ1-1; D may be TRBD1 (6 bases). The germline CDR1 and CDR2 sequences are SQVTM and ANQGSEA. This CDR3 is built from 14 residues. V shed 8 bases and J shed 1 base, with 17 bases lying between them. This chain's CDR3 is CSFCPRQANTEAFF. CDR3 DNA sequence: TGCAGCTTCTGCCCGAGACAGGCGAACACTGAAGCTTTCTTT.

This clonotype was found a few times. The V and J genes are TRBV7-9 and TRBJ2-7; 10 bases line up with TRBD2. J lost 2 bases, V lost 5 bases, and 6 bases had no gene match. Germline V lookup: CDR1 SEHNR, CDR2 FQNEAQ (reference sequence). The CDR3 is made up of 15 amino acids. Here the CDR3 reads CASSTLAGGPYEQYF. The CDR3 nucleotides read TGTGCCAGCAGCACCTTAGCGGGAGGACCCTACGAGCAGTACTTC.

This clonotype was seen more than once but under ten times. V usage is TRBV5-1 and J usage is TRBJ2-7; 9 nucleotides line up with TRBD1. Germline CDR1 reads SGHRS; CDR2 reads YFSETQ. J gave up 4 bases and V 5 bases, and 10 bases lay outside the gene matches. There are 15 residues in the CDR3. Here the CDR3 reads CASRSTGTGLYEQYF. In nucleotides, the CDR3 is TGCGCCAGCAGATCTACCGGGACAGGGCTTTACGAGCAGTACTTC.

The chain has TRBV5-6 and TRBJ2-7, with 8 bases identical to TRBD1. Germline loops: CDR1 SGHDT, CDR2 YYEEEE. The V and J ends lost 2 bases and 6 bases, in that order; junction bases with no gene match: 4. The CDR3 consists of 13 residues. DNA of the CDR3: TGTGCCAGCAGCTTCGGGACAGGCAGCGAGCAGTACTTC. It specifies CASSFGTGSEQYF.

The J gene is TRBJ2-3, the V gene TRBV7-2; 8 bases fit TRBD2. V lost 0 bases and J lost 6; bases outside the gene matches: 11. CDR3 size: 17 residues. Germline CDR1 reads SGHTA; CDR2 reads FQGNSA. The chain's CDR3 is CASSLAPTSVLPDTQYF. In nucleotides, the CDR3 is TGTGCCAGCAGCTTAGCCCCGACTAGCGTCCTGCCGGATACGCAGTATTTT.

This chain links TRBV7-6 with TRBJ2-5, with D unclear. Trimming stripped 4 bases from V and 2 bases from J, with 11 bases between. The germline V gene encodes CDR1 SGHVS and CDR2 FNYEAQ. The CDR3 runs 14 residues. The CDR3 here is CASSWDTEQETQYF. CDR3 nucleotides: TGTGCCAGCAGCTGGGATACAGAACAAGAGACCCAGTACTTC.

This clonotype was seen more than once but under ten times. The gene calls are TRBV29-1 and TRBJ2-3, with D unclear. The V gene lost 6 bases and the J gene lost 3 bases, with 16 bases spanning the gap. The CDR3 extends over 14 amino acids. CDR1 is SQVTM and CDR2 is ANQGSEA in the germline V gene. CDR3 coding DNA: TGCAGCGTCGTTGACGGCGTCAGGACAGATACGCAGTATTTT. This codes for CSVVDGVRTDTQYF.

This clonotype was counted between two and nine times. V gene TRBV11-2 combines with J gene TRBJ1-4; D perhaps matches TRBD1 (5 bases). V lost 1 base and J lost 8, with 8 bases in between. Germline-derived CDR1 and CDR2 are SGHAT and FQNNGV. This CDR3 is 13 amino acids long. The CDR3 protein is CASSLVGEEKLFF. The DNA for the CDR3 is TGTGCCAGCAGCTTAGTGGGGGAAGAAAAACTGTTTTTT.

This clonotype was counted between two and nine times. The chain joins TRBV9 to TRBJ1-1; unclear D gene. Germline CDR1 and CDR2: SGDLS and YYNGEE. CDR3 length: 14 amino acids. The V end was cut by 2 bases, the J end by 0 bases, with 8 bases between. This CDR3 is CASSVGRVNTEAFF. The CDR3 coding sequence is TGTGCCAGCAGCGTCGGACGGGTGAACACTGAAGCTTTCTTT.

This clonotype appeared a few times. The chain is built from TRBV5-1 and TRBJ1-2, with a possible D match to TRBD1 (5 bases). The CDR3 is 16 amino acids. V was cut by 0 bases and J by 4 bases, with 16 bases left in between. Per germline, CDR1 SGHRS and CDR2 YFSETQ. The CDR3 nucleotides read TGCGCCAGCAGCTTGGACCGGGACGGAGACCTCTATGGCTACACCTTC. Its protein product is CASSLDRDGDLYGYTF.

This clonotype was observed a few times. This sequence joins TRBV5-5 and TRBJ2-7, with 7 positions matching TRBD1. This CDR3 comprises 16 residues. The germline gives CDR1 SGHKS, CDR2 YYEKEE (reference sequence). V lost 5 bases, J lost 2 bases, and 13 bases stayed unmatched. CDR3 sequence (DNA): TGTGCCAGCAGACCCGACGGGACAGCTGCCCCCTACGAGCAGTACTTC. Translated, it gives CASRPDGTAAPYEQYF.

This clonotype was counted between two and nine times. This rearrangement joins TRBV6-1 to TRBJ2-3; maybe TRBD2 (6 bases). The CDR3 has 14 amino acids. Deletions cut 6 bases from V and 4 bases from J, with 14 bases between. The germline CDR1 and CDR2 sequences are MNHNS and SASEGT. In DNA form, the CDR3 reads TGTGCCAGCAGGACGGGAGAACGGCCAGATACGCAGTATTTT. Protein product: CASRTGERPDTQYF.

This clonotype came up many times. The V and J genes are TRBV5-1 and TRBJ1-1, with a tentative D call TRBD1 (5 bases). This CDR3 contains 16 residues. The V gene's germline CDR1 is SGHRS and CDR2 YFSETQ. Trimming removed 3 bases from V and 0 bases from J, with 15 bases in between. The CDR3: CASSYMTDTLNTEAFF. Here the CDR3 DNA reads TGCGCCAGCAGCTACATGACAGATACCTTGAACACTGAAGCTTTCTTT.

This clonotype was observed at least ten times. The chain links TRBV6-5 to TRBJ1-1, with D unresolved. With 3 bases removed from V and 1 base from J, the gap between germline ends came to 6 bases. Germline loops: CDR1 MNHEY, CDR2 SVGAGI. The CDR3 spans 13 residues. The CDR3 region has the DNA TGTGCCAGCAGTTATAGGCAGAACACTGAAGCTTTCTTT. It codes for CASSYRQNTEAFF.

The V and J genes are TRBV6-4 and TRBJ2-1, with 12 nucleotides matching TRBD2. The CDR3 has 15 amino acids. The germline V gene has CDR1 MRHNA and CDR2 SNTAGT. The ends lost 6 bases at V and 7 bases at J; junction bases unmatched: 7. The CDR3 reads CASRRLAGVNNEQFF. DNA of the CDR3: TGTGCCAGCAGGAGACTAGCGGGAGTTAATAATGAGCAGTTCTTC.

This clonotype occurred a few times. This CDR3 is CASSSRQTGGYEQYF. CDR3 coding DNA: TGTGCCAGCAGCTCTCGACAGACAGGAGGCTACGAGCAGTACTTC. V usage is TRBV7-9 and J usage is TRBJ2-7; D may be TRBD1 (6 bases). From germline, CDR1 is SEHNR and CDR2 FQNEAQ (reference sequence). This CDR3 has 15 residues. The V gene lost 4 bases and the J gene lost 3 bases, with 16 bases spanning the gap.

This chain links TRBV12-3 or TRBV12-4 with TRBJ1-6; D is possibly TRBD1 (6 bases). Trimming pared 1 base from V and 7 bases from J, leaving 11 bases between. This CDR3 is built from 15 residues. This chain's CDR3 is CASSLVSGGNSPLHF. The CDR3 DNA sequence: TGTGCCAGCAGTTTAGTATCGGGGGGCAATTCACCCCTCCACTTT.

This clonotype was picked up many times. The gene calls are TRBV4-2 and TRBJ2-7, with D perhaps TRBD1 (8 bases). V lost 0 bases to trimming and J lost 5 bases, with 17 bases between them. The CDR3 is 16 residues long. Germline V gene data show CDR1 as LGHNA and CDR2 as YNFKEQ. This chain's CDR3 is CASSQDGQGGPNEQYF. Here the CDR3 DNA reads TGTGCCAGCAGCCAAGATGGACAGGGAGGGCCTAACGAGCAGTACTTC.

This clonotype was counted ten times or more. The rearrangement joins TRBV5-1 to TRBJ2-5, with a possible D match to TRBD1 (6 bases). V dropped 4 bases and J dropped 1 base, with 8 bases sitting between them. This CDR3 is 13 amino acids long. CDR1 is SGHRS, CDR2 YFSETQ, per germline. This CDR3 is CASSPDSQETQYF. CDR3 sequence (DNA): TGCGCCAGCAGCCCGGACAGCCAAGAGACCCAGTACTTC.

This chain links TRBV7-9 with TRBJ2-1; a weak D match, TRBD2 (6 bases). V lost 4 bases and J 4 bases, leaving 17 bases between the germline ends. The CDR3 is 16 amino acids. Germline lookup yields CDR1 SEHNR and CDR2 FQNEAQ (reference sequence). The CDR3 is CASSSFPGLLYNEQFF. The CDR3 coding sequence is TGTGCCAGCAGCTCATTCCCGGGACTCCTATACAATGAGCAGTTCTTC.

The CDR3 protein is CSARYAAVPPNEQFF. The CDR3 DNA is TGCAGTGCTAGATACGCGGCAGTTCCCCCGAATGAGCAGTTCTTC. The genes are TRBV20-1 and TRBJ2-1; no clear D gene. V was shortened by 2 bases and J by 7 bases, with 18 bases between the two germline ends. CDR3 length: 15 residues. Per the germline V gene, CDR1 is DFQATT and CDR2 is SNEGSKA (reference sequence).

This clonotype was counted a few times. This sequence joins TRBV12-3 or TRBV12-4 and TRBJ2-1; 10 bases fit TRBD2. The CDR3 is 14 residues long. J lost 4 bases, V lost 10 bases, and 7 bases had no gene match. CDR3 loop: CATRWTSGYNEQFF. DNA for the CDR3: TGTGCCACCCGATGGACTAGCGGTTACAATGAGCAGTTCTTC.

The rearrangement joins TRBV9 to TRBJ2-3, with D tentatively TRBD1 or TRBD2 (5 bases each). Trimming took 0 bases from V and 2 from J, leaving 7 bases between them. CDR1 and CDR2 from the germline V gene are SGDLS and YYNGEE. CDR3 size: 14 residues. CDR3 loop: CASSVVGVTDTQYF. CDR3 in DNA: TGTGCCAGCAGCGTAGTGGGGGTCACAGATACGCAGTATTTT.

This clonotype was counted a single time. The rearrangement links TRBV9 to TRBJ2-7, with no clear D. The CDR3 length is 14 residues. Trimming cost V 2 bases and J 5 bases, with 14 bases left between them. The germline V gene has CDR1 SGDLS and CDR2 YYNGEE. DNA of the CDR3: TGTGCCAGCAGCGTTGGGCGGCTCGGTCACGAGCAGTACTTC. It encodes CASSVGRLGHEQYF.